Each of the 13 T cell receptor beta chains below was sequenced from the same sample in a study of Graves' ophthalmopathy and Graves' hyperthyroidism. Transcripts of RNA were the source for amplifying TCR beta CDR3 regions. Second-round multiplex PCR followed a first-round RT-PCR using HTBI primers. TCRdb reprocessed the multiplex PCR reads with MiXCR, giving one entry per CDR3 protein. The table includes about 390,000 distinct CDR3 sequences, 15% to 17% detected once. Sequencing used peripheral blood. The receptor set was obtained from a woman between 18 and 29 years old with stable Graves' hyperthyroidism.

This clonotype was seen at least ten times. The rearrangement joins TRBV28 to TRBJ2-7; no firm D call. Trimming removed 3 bases at V and 4 bases at J, with 10 bases between. Germline V CDR1 and CDR2: MDHEN, SYDVKM. The CDR3 loop spans 13 amino acids. Here the CDR3 reads CASSLTPGYEQYF. The CDR3 region has the DNA TGTGCCAGCAGTTTGACGCCCGGATACGAGCAGTACTTC.

This clonotype was recorded many times. V and J are TRBV6-2 or TRBV6-3 and TRBJ1-1; a possible D gene is TRBD1 (5 bases). Trimming took off 2 bases at V and 7 bases at J, with 11 bases between the two ends. The CDR3 runs to 13 residues. Germline V gene data show CDR1 as MNHEY and CDR2 as SVGEGT. CDR3 amino acids: CASSYRRGIEAFF. The CDR3 bases are TGTGCCAGCAGTTACCGTCGGGGGATTGAAGCTTTCTTT.

This clonotype was seen many times. The genes are TRBV6-1 and TRBJ2-5; 8 positions agree with TRBD1. The CDR3 covers 14 residues. Germline CDR1 reads MNHNS; CDR2 reads SASEGT. J was trimmed by 3 bases and V by 6 bases; bases with no gene match: 6. This chain's CDR3 is CASRTGDLEETQYF. The CDR3 coding sequence is TGTGCCAGCAGGACAGGGGACCTTGAAGAGACCCAGTACTTC.

The CDR3 nucleotides are TGCGCCAGCAGCCAAGTATCCTCGGCCTCCTACGAGCAGTACTTC. This translates into CASSQVSSASYEQYF. The chain links TRBV4-1 to TRBJ2-7; D gene unclear. Trimming shortened V by 1 base and J by 0 bases, and 10 bases separated the two germline ends. This CDR3 contains 15 residues. Germline CDR1 reads MGHRA; CDR2 reads YSYEKL.

Many counts were recorded for this clonotype. Written as DNA, the CDR3 is TGCGCCAGCAGCTTGGACCAGGGGCACTACGAGCAGTACTTC. Amino acids: CASSLDQGHYEQYF. This rearrangement joins TRBV5-1 to TRBJ2-7; the D gene is possibly TRBD1 (6 bases). Germline V gene data show CDR1 as SGHRS and CDR2 as YFSETQ. V lost 0 bases and J 3 bases, leaving 10 bases between the germline ends. The CDR3 is 14 amino acids.

There are many counts of this clonotype. The chain is built from TRBV25-1 and TRBJ2-5, with unresolved D. Germline V gives CDR1 MGHDK, CDR2 SYGVNS. V was clipped by 3 bases and J by 5 bases, with 13 bases between them. This CDR3 has 14 amino acids. The chain's CDR3 is CASSDGRRSETQYF. The CDR3 region has the DNA TGTGCCAGCAGTGATGGAAGGAGAAGTGAGACCCAGTACTTC. The entire variable domain, with the rest obtained from reference TRBV25-1 and TRBJ2-5, is as follows: EADIYQTPRYLVIGTGKKITLECSQTMGHDKMYWYQQDPGMELHLIHYSYGVNSTEKGDLSSESTVSRIRTEHFPLTLESARPSHTSQYLCASSDGRRSETQYFGPGTRLLVL.

This clonotype was observed at least ten times. J is TRBJ1-6 and V is TRBV6-5; the match to TRBD1 covers 7 bases. Germline V gene lookup returns CDR1 MNHEY and CDR2 SVGAGI. The J segment lost 8 bases and the V segment lost 6 bases, leaving 7 bases of the junction unmatched. CDR3 length equals 14 residues. The CDR3 loop is CASSYRGGHSPLHF. The CDR3 DNA reads as TGTGCCAGCAGCTACAGGGGAGGGCATTCACCCCTCCACTTT.

V usage is TRBV6-2 or TRBV6-3 and J usage is TRBJ2-3, with 8 bases that match TRBD1. The V and J ends lost 6 bases and 3 bases, in that order; junction bases with no gene match: 8. This CDR3 spans 15 amino acids. CDR1 is MNHEY, CDR2 SVGEGT, per germline. Written as DNA, the CDR3 is TGTGCCAGCAGCCTCTCCGGACAGGGAACAGATACGCAGTATTTT. Translating gives CASSLSGQGTDTQYF.

About this clonotype itself: One base away lies a much larger clone, so this may be a sequencing read error. The gene calls are TRBV20-1 and TRBJ1-5; no definite D call. Germline V gene data show CDR1 as DFQATT and CDR2 as SNEGSKA (reference sequence). CDR3 length: 9 residues. Trimming took off 6 bases at V and 14 bases at J, with 11 bases between the two ends. The CDR3 DNA follows: TGCAGTGCCCCCGTGACCGAGCATTTT. It is translated as CSAPVTEHF.

This clonotype appeared many times. The CDR3 reads CASSRPDRVKTQYF. As DNA, the CDR3 is TGTGCCAGCTCACGGCCGGACAGGGTGAAGACCCAGTACTTC. The chain is built from TRBV18 and TRBJ2-5, with 8 bases aligning to TRBD1. The CDR3 sequence is 14 residues long. From germline, CDR1 is KGHSH and CDR2 LQKENI. The trim removed 4 bases at V and 6 bases at J, leaving 7 bases unmatched.

In this sample, this clonotype turned up many times. This chain joins TRBV12-3 or TRBV12-4 and TRBJ1-5, with TRBD1 matching 9 bases. V dropped 4 bases and J dropped 7; count of bases not matched to a gene: 8. CDR3 length: 15 residues. CDR3 nucleotide sequence: TGTGCCAGCAGTTCCCGGGACAGGGCGAACCAGCCCCAGCATTTT. It encodes CASSSRDRANQPQHF.

This clonotype has at least ten counts. The chain combines TRBV20-1 with TRBJ2-5; 9 bases fit TRBD2. V dropped 2 bases and J dropped 5; count of bases not matched to a gene: 6. This CDR3 has 14 residues. Germline V CDR1 and CDR2: DFQATT, SNEGSKA (reference sequence). CDR3 sequence: CSARRGGAGETQYF. The CDR3, as DNA: TGCAGTGCTAGACGCGGGGGGGCCGGGGAGACCCAGTACTTC.

There are many counts of this clonotype. The chain couples TRBV4-1 to TRBJ2-5; D call uncertain. Trimming stripped 4 bases from V and 5 bases from J, with 17 bases between. The CDR3 has 15 amino acids. CDR1 and CDR2 (germline): MGHRA, YSYEKL. The CDR3 DNA reads as TGCGCCAGCAGCCTCCTACCAGGCCGTGGGGAGACCCAGTACTTC. Its protein is CASSLLPGRGETQYF.